This T cell receptor (beta chain) originates from a study of shared clonotypes between healthy human individuals. The count of this clone is one. Each sorted subset replicate got 200 ng genomic DNA, 25,000 to 35,000 genomes. Data came from immunoSEQ multiplex PCR; TCRdb stores just in-frame clones and leaves some out. The sample lists 750,000 to 1,000,000 clones; over 90% were seen once. The CDR3 has 14 residues. The germline V gene encodes CDR1 MNHEY and CDR2 SVGAGI. The germline V and J ends were trimmed by 4 bases and 0 bases, with 6 bases remaining between them. CD8 cells classed as naive were CD45RO-negative and positively selected for CCR7, excluding terminally differentiated effector memory CD45RA+ cells.

Input material: naive CD8+ T cells sorted from blood. The receptor's source is a man aged 25-45 years in good health. V and J are TRBV6-5 and TRBJ1-4; D ambiguous. The CDR3 sequence is CASSSSATNEKLFF. The CDR3 bases are TGTGCCAGCAGTTCGTCTGCAACTAATGAAAAACTGTTTTTT.